Given below is one T cell receptor beta chain in context. These data come from a study of control samples from healthy donors and cancer patients. This CDR3 has 13 residues. Trimming pared 0 bases from V and 6 bases from J, leaving 8 bases between. The germline V gene has CDR1 GTSNPN and CDR2 SVGIG (reference sequence). Only in-frame clones appear in the TCRdb table, and some are missing; sequencing was by immunoSEQ multiplex PCR. The sample records over 100,000 clones, 75% to 95% being singletons. Source material: blood. The chain links TRBV30 to TRBJ2-2; weak D call: TRBD2 (6 bases). The source of this sequence is a human donor in good health. The donor label of this sample is uncertain. In DNA, the CDR3 is TGTGCCTGGAGTGTACTAGCATCCGGGGAGCTGTTTTTT. The encoded protein is CAWSVLASGELFF. Variable domain in full (rest from reference TRBV30 and TRBJ2-2): SQTIHQWPATLVQPVGSPLSLECTVEGTSNPNLYWYRQAAGRGLQLLFYSVGIGQISSEVPQNLSASRPQDRQFILSSKKLLLSDSGFYLCAWSVLASGELFFGEGSRLTVL.